This T cell receptor (beta chain) derives from a study of OX40 agonist ivuxolimab in advanced cancers. The wider study: People who had prior anti-PD-1, anti-PD-L1 or anti-CTLA-4 therapy could take part, and under 45% had some. Study results and caveats: The study found that CD8+ T cells averaged more expanded clones than CD4+. Certain nonresponding patients likewise had low normalized T-cell clonal expansion.

Of note for this clone: The antigen is undetermined.

CDR1 is WSHSY, CDR2 SAAADI, per germline. The V and J ends lost 6 bases and 8 bases, in that order; junction bases with no gene match: 9. This CDR3 spans 14 amino acids. Produced via immunoSEQ multiplex PCR; TCRdb's table is partial and in-frame only. The table shows approximately 25,000 clones, with 85% occurring only once. The sequencing here drew on CD4+ or CD8+ T cells sorted from blood, taken in a trial of the OX40 agonist ivuxolimab. This sequence originates from an adult with an advanced solid tumor such as melanoma, head and neck, liver or kidney cancer. This chain links TRBV10-2 with TRBJ1-4; 7 bases map to TRBD1. The DNA for the CDR3 is TGCGCCAGCAGCTCGACAGGGAGTCAGGAAAAACTGTTTTTT. It specifies CASSSTGSQEKLFF.